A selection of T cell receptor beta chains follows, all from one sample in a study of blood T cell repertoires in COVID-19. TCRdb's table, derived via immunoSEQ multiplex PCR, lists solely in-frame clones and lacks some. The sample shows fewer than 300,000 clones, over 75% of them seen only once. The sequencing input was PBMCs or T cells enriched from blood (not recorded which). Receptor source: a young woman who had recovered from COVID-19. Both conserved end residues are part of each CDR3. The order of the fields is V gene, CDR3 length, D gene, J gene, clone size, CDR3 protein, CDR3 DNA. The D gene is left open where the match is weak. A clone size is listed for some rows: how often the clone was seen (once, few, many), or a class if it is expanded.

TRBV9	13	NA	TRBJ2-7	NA	CASSVDPSREQYF	TGTGCCAGCAGCGTAGACCCGAGCCGCGAGCAGTACTTC
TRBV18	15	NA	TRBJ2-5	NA	CASSPFSRNQETQYF	TGTGCCAGCTCACCATTTTCGCGGAACCAAGAGACCCAGTACTTC
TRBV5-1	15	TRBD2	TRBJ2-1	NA	CASSSRLASGNEQFF	TGCGCCAGCAGCTCCCGACTAGCGAGCGGCAATGAGCAGTTCTTC
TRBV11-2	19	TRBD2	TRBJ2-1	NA	CASSLGFSGAGGVYNEQFF	TGTGCCAGCAGCTTAGGATTTAGCGGAGCGGGGGGTGTCTACAATGAGCAGTTCTTC
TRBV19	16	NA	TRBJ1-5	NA	CASSISQGASRQPQHF	TGTGCCAGTAGTATTAGTCAGGGTGCGTCAAGGCAGCCCCAGCATTTT
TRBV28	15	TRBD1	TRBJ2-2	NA	CASSFTGQGSGELFF	TGTGCCAGCAGTTTCACGGGACAGGGTTCCGGGGAGCTGTTTTTT
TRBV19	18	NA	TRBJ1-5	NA	CASSIEGSGTLSNQPQHF	TGTGCCAGTAGTATAGAAGGGTCCGGGACACTAAGCAATCAGCCCCAGCATTTT
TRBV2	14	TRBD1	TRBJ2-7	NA	CATQGRDRGIEQYF	TGTGCCACTCAAGGCCGGGACAGGGGGATCGAGCAGTACTTC
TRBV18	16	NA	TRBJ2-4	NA	CASSLYSGISKNIQYF	TGTGCCAGCTCACTATACTCGGGGATCTCCAAAAACATTCAGTACTTC
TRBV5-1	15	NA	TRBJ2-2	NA	CASSLSTENTGELFF	TGCGCCAGCAGCCTCTCGACTGAAAACACCGGGGAGCTGTTTTTT
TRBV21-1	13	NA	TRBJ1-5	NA	CASSPSRGARGHF	TGTGCCAGCAGCCCCTCTCGGGGGGCCCGGGGTCATTTT
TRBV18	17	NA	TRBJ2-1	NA	CASSTRELRLYYNEQFF	TGTGCCAGCTCAACTCGAGAGTTGCGGCTATACTACAATGAGCAGTTCTTC
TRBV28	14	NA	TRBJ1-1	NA	CASSLPTGIPEAFF	TGTGCCAGCAGTTTACCCACAGGGATTCCTGAAGCTTTCTTT
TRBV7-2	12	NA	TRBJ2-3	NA	CASSPFTDTQYF	TGTGCCAGCAGCCCCTTCACAGATACGCAGTATTTT
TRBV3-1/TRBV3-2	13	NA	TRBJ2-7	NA	CASKRWGRPEQYF	TGTGCCAGCAAGAGGTGGGGGAGGCCCGAGCAGTACTTC
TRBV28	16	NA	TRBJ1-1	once	CASRIEDLLMNTEAFF	TGTGCCAGCAGGATCGAGGACTTACTCATGAACACTGAAGCTTTCTTT
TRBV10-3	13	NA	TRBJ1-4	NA	CAISDQGNEKLFF	TGTGCCATCAGTGACCAGGGTAATGAAAAACTGTTTTTT
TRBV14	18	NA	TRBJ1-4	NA	CASSQVKGERATNEKLFF	TGTGCCAGCAGCCAAGTGAAGGGGGAGAGAGCAACTAATGAAAAACTGTTTTTT
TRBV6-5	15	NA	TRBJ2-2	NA	CASTPRGSNTGELFF	TGTGCCAGCACTCCTAGGGGCTCGAACACCGGGGAGCTGTTTTTT
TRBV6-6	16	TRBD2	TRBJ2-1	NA	CASSYSLSRPSGEQFF	TGTGCCAGCAGTTACTCGCTCTCCAGGCCTAGCGGCGAGCAGTTCTTC
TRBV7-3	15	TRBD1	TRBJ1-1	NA	CASSPGGGPNTEAFF	TGTGCCAGCAGCCCTGGAGGGGGCCCGAACACTGAAGCTTTCTTT
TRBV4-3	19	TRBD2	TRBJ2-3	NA	CASSQGTSGRGIGADTQYF	TGCGCCAGCAGCCAGGGGACTAGCGGGAGAGGGATAGGAGCAGATACGCAGTATTTT
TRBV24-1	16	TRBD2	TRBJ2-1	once	CATSDSVAGQRNEQFF	TGTGCCACCAGTGATTCCGTAGCGGGCCAACGCAATGAGCAGTTCTTC
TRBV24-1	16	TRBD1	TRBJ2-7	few	CATSDPGGRRPYEQYF	TGTGCCACCAGTGACCCAGGGGGCCGCCGGCCCTACGAGCAGTACTTC
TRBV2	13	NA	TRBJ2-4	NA	CASSERRNDIQYF	TGTGCCAGCAGTGAACGGCGGAATGACATTCAGTACTTC
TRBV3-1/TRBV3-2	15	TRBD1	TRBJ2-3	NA	CASSHSDRGTDTQYF	TGTGCCAGCAGCCACTCGGACAGGGGGACAGATACGCAGTATTTT
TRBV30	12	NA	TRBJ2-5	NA	CAWSGSLETQYF	TGTGCCTGGAGTGGCAGTCTAGAGACCCAGTACTTC
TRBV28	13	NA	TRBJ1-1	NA	CASDPRGYTEAFF	TGTGCCAGCGACCCCCGAGGGTACACTGAAGCTTTCTTT
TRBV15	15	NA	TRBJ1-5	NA	CATREGEGLRQPQHF	TGTGCCACCAGAGAAGGGGAGGGTTTGCGGCAGCCCCAGCATTTT
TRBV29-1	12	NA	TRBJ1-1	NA	CSARALSAGAFF	TGCAGCGCCCGAGCCCTCTCAGCGGGGGCTTTCTTT
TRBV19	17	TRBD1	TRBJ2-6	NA	CASSIGTGSSGANVLTF	TGTGCCAGTAGTATCGGGACAGGATCCTCTGGGGCCAACGTCCTGACTTTC
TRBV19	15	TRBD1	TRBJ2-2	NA	CASSIGTGFTGELFF	TGTGCCAGTAGTATAGGGACAGGGTTCACCGGGGAGCTGTTTTTT
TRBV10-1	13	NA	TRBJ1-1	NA	CASSDTGSTEAFF	TGCGCCAGCAGTGATACGGGGAGCACTGAAGCTTTCTTT
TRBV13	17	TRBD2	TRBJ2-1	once	CASSSGTSASSYNEQFF	TGTGCCAGCAGCTCAGGGACTAGCGCGAGCTCCTACAATGAGCAGTTCTTC
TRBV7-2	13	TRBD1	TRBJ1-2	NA	CASSLQGAYGYTF	TGTGCCAGCAGCTTACAGGGGGCGTATGGCTACACCTTC
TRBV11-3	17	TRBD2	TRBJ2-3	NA	CASSTRLAGGGTDTQYF	TGTGCCAGCAGCACGCGACTAGCGGGAGGGGGCACAGATACGCAGTATTTT
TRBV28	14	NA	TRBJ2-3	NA	CASSLGNYRHTQYF	TGTGCCAGCAGTTTAGGCAACTACCGTCATACGCAGTATTTT
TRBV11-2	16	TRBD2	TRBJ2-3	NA	CASSPLLAGHTDTQYF	TGTGCCAGCAGCCCGCTTCTAGCGGGACACACAGATACGCAGTATTTT
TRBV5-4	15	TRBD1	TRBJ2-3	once	CASSPRTGGIDTQYF	TGTGCCAGCAGTCCCCGGACAGGGGGCATAGATACGCAGTATTTT
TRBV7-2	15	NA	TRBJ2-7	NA	CASSPQTGRSYEQYF	TGTGCCAGCAGCCCCCAGACAGGACGATCCTACGAGCAGTACTTC
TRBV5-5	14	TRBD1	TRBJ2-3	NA	CASSLEGAADTQYF	TGTGCCAGCAGCTTGGAGGGGGCCGCAGATACGCAGTATTTT
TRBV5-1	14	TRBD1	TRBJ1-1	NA	CASSLEGQDTEAFF	TGCGCCAGCAGCTTGGAAGGACAGGACACTGAAGCTTTCTTT
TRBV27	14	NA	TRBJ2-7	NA	CASSSRPESHEQYF	TGTGCCAGCAGTTCACGCCCCGAGTCCCACGAGCAGTACTTC
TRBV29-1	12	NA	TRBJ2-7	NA	CSVDRGPYEQYF	TGCAGCGTTGACAGGGGCCCCTACGAGCAGTACTTC
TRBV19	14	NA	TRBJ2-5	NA	CASSMSGLVETQYF	TGTGCCAGTAGTATGTCAGGGTTGGTAGAGACCCAGTACTTC
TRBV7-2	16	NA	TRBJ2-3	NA	CASSSLSTGTGSTQYF	TGTGCCAGCAGCTCTCTATCGACGGGTACAGGGAGCACGCAGTATTTT
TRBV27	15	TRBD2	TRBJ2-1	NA	CASSKTSGYNNEQFF	TGTGCCAGCAGTAAGACTAGCGGATACAACAATGAGCAGTTCTTC
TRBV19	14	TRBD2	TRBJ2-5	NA	CASSVAGVRETQYF	TGTGCCAGTAGTGTAGCGGGGGTTCGGGAGACCCAGTACTTC